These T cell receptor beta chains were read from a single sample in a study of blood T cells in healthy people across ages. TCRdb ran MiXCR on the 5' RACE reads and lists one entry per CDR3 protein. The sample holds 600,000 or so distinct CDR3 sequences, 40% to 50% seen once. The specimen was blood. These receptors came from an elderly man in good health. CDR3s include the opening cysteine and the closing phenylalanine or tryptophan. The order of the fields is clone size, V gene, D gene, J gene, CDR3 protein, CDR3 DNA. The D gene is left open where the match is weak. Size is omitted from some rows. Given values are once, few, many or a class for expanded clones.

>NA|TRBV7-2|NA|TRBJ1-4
CASSFERRVNEKLFF
TGTGCCAGCAGTTTCGAAAGGAGGGTGAATGAAAAACTGTTTTTT
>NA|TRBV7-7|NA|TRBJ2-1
CASSPWGSSYNELFF
TGTGCTAGCAGCCCCTGGGGGAGCTCCTACAATGAGCTGTTCTTC
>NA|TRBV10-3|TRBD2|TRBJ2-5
CAITALAGETQYF
TGTGCCATCACTGCACTAGCGGGGGAGACCCAGTACTTC
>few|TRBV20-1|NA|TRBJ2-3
CSAHHLTSPATDTQYF
TGCAGTGCTCATCATCTCACTAGCCCAGCCACAGATACGCAGTATTTT
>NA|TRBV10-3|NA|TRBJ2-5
CAISERRGFQETQYF
TGTGCCATCAGTGAGCGACGGGGATTCCAAGAGACCCAGTACTTC
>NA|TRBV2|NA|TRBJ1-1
CASSQYGNTEAFF
TGTGCCAGCAGTCAGTATGGGAACACTGAAGCTTTCTTT
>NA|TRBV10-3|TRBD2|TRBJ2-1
CAISPGGPLYEQFF
TGTGCCATCTCTCCGGGGGGGCCTCTTTATGAGCAGTTCTTC
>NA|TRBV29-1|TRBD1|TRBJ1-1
CSALNQGATEAFF
TGCAGCGCTCTCAATCAGGGGGCCACTGAAGCTTTCTTT
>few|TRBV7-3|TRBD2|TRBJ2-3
CASSLTMGLAGPTDTQYF
TGTGCCAGCAGCTTAACGATGGGACTAGCGGGACCCACAGATACGCAGTATTTT
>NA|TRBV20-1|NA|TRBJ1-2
CSARGDLGGYGYTF
TGCAGTGCTAGAGGGGACCTCGGTGGCTATGGCTACACCTTC